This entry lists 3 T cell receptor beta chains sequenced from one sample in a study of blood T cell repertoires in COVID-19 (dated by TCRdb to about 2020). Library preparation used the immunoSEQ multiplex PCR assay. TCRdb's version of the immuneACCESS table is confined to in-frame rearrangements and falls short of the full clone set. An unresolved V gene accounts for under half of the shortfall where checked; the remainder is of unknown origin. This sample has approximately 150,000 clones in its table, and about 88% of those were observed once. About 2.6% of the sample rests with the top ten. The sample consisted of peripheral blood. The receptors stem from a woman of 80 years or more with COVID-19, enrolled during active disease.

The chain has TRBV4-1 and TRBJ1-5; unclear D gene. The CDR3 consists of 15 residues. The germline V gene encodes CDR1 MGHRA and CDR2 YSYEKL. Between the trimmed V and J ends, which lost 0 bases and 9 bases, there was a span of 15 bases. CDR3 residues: CASSQDRTSGGPQHF. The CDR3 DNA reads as TGCGCCAGCAGCCAAGATAGGACGTCAGGAGGGCCCCAGCATTTT.

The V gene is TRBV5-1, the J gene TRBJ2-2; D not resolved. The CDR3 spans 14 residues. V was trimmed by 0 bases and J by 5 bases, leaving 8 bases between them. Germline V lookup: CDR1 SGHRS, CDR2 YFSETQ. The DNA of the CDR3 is TGCGCCAGCAGCTTGGCCTCCGGGACCGGGGAGCTGTTTTTT. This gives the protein CASSLASGTGELFF.

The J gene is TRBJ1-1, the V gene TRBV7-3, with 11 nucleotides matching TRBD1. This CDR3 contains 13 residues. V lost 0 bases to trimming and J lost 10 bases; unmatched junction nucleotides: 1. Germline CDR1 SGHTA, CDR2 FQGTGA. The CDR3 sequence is CASSLTGTGGAFF. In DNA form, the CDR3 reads TGTGCCAGCAGCTTAACAGGGACAGGGGGAGCTTTCTTT.